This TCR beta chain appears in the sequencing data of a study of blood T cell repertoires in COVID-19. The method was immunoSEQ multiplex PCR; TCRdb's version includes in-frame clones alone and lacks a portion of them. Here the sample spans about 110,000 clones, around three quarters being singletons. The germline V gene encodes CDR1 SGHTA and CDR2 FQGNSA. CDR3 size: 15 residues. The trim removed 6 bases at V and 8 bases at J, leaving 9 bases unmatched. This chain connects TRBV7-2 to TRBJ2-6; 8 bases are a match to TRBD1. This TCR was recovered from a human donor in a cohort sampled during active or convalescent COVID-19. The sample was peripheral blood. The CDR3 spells CASRRDRGGTNVLTF. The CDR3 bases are TGTGCCAGCAGGCGAGACAGGGGAGGTACCAACGTCCTGACTTTC.